The 27 T cell receptor beta chains below come from one sample, sequenced in a study of blood T cells in healthy people across ages. It was with a sample-barcoded 5' primer and a J-beta primer mix that a second PCR of roughly 6 to 12 cycles was run. TCRdb itself ran the 5' RACE reads through MiXCR, one entry per CDR3 protein. The table has some 1,000,000 distinct CDR3 sequences, about 23% seen once. This sample was also put to use in a study of T cells of mothers and their children.

Material for sequencing was blood. These receptor sequences come from a girl aged 2-10 years in good health.

This clonotype was observed a handful of times. CDR3 sequence reads: CSVGGATYEQYF. DNA of the CDR3: TGCAGCGTTGGCGGGGCTACCTACGAGCAGTACTTC. This chain uses TRBV29-1 with TRBJ2-7, with D perhaps matching TRBD2 (6 bases). The CDR3 loop spans 12 amino acids. The V gene's germline CDR1 is SQVTM and CDR2 ANQGSEA. Trimming took 4 bases from V and 2 from J, leaving 9 bases between them.

This chain uses TRBV27 with TRBJ2-5, with D tentatively TRBD1 or TRBD2 (5 bases each). The CDR3 is 14 amino acids. Germline V lookup: CDR1 MNHEY, CDR2 SMNVEV (reference sequence). Trimming left V 4 bases short and J 1 base short, with 10 bases between. CDR3 amino acids: CASSSGTAQETQYF. Written as DNA, the CDR3 is TGTGCCAGCAGTTCGGGGACGGCCCAAGAGACCCAGTACTTC.

A few counts support this clonotype. This chain links TRBV7-8 with TRBJ2-2; the D is unclear. V lost 6 bases, J lost 5 bases, and 7 bases lay in between. This CDR3 contains 12 residues. Germline-derived CDR1 and CDR2 are SGHVS and FQNEAQ. Here the CDR3 DNA reads TGTGCCAGCAGACTCAAGACCGGGGAGCTGTTTTTT. Residues: CASRLKTGELFF.

This clonotype was counted between two and nine times. The gene calls are TRBV27 and TRBJ2-7, with 9 bases lining up with TRBD1. CDR1 and CDR2 (germline): MNHEY, SMNVEV (reference sequence). With V trimmed by 8 bases and J by 1 base, 6 bases remained unmatched. The CDR3 totals 14 residues. The CDR3 protein is CASRLQGASYEQYF. CDR3 DNA sequence: TGTGCCAGCCGCCTACAGGGGGCTTCCTACGAGCAGTACTTC.

V is TRBV7-9 and J is TRBJ1-6; the D is unclear. This CDR3 spans 16 amino acids. Deletions cut 6 bases from V and 7 bases from J, with 19 bases between. Germline CDR1 reads SEHNR; CDR2 reads FQNEAQ (reference sequence). The CDR3 DNA reads TGTGCCAGCAGTAAACGATGGGTCTCACAGAATTCACCCCTCCACTTT. Translating it yields CASSKRWVSQNSPLHF.

This clonotype was observed a few times. A much bigger clone sits one base away, suggesting this may be a read error. The rearrangement links TRBV20-1 to TRBJ2-7; maybe TRBD2 (5 bases). The germline CDR1 and CDR2 sequences are DFQATT and SNEGSKA (reference sequence). CDR3 length: 12 residues. CDR3 region: CGGSLGSYEQYF. Written as DNA, the CDR3 is TGCGGCGGGTCTTTAGGATCCTACGAGCAGTACTTC.

This chain connects TRBV5-1 to TRBJ2-2; the match to TRBD1 covers 9 bases. With V trimmed by 4 bases and J by 6 bases, 7 bases remained unmatched. The germline gives CDR1 SGHRS, CDR2 YFSETQ. The CDR3 is 15 residues long. DNA of the CDR3: TGCGCCAGCAGCAGTTGGGGACAGGGCGCCGGGGAGCTGTTTTTT. It specifies CASSSWGQGAGELFF.

This chain links TRBV12-3 or TRBV12-4 with TRBJ1-5; maybe TRBD1 (6 bases). With 5 bases removed from V and 0 bases from J, the gap between germline ends came to 14 bases. The CDR3 is made up of 16 amino acids. CDR3 nucleotide sequence: TGTGCCAGCAGTCTGGACAGCCTCTATAGCAATCAGCCCCAGCATTTT. Its translation: CASSLDSLYSNQPQHF.

The chain carries TRBV9 and TRBJ2-1; 13 bases align to TRBD2. This CDR3 is 15 amino acids long. Trimming cost V 4 bases and J 8 bases; bases outside gene matches: 6. Germline CDR1 and CDR2: SGDLS and YYNGEE. Here the CDR3 DNA reads TGTGCCAGCAGCCCCGGGACTAGCGGGATCCATGAGCAGTTCTTC. Amino acid sequence: CASSPGTSGIHEQFF.

This clonotype came up a few times. The chain employs TRBV5-1 and TRBJ2-5; 7 positions agree with TRBD2. The germline V gene encodes CDR1 SGHRS and CDR2 YFSETQ. J lost 5 bases, V lost 3 bases, and 7 bases had no gene match. There are 14 residues in the CDR3. The CDR3 nucleotides are TGCGCCAGCAGCTGGGGGGGTGCACAGGAGACCCAGTACTTC. Its protein is CASSWGGAQETQYF.

This clonotype came up a few times. The chain employs TRBV7-9 and TRBJ2-1; D is undetermined. This CDR3 comprises 14 residues. The germline V gene has CDR1 SEHNR and CDR2 FQNEAQ (reference sequence). Between the trimmed V and J ends, which lost 3 bases and 1 base, there was a span of 7 bases. The chain's CDR3 is CASSFADSYNEQFF. CDR3 sequence (DNA): TGTGCCAGCAGCTTTGCAGATTCCTACAATGAGCAGTTCTTC.

This clonotype was counted between two and nine times. The V gene is TRBV28, the J gene TRBJ2-2; 8 bases align to TRBD1. V gave up 6 bases and J gave up 1 base; unmatched junction bases: 10. CDR3 size: 17 residues. Germline lookup yields CDR1 MDHEN and CDR2 SYDVKM. The CDR3 reads CASSDPGQVLNTGELFF. The CDR3 DNA sequence: TGTGCCAGCAGCGATCCGGGACAGGTCCTGAACACCGGGGAGCTGTTTTTT.

In this sample, this clonotype turned up a few times. The chain carries TRBV6-2 or TRBV6-3 and TRBJ2-1; 11 nucleotides align to TRBD1. Germline V CDR1 and CDR2: MNHEY, SVGEGT. Trimming removed 8 bases from V and 5 bases from J; junction bases left unmatched: 2. This CDR3 is built from 13 residues. The CDR3 spells CASRDRGDNEQFF. The CDR3 nucleotides read TGTGCCAGCCGGGACAGGGGGGACAATGAGCAGTTCTTC.

This clonotype has a handful of counts. The chain is built from TRBV28 and TRBJ1-1; D is undetermined. Between the trimmed V and J ends, which lost 10 bases and 0 bases, there was a span of 18 bases. Germline CDR1 and CDR2: MDHEN and SYDVKM. The CDR3 length is 15 residues. The CDR3 coding sequence is TGTGCCACCAGATACAGCGGGGTCATGAACACTGAAGCTTTCTTT. This encodes CATRYSGVMNTEAFF.

The V call is TRBV3-1, the J call TRBJ1-2; a weak D match, TRBD1 (5 bases). The CDR3 loop spans 14 amino acids. The ends were cut back, 5 bases at V and 3 bases at J, with 13 bases in the middle. CDR1 and CDR2 (germline): LGHDT, YNNKEL (reference sequence). The DNA for the CDR3 is TGTGCCAGCAGCGCTGCAGGGTCGGACTATGGCTACACCTTC. This sequence encodes CASSAAGSDYGYTF.

The rearrangement joins TRBV6-6 to TRBJ2-3; tentatively, D is TRBD2 (6 bases). CDR1 and CDR2 (germline): MNHNY, SVGAGI (reference sequence). V lost 6 bases to trimming and J lost 0 bases, with 19 bases between them. The CDR3 length is 17 residues. The CDR3: CASSPSGRTPSTDTQYF. The DNA of the CDR3 is TGTGCCAGCAGCCCAAGCGGGCGGACGCCTAGCACAGATACGCAGTATTTT.

V is TRBV23-1 and J is TRBJ2-5, with a weak D call TRBD2 (5 bases). The J call is uncertain, as TRBJ2-1 better fits the DNA end. TRBV23-1 is designated an ORF whose function remains uncertain. This CDR3 spans 13 amino acids. CDR3 in amino acids: CASSKASFRTQFF. The CDR3, as DNA: TGCGCCAGCAGCAAAGCATCCTTCCGGACTCAGTTCTTC.

This clonotype came up a few times. The genes are TRBV20-1 and TRBJ2-5, with D tentatively TRBD1 (5 bases). The germline V gene encodes CDR1 DFQATT and CDR2 SNEGSKA (reference sequence). The CDR3 runs to 14 residues. Trimming removed 0 bases from V and 5 bases from J, with 13 bases in between. The CDR3 DNA reads as TGCAGTGCTAGAGATCAGACAGCTTCGGAGACCCAGTACTTC. Amino acid sequence: CSARDQTASETQYF.

This sequence joins TRBV4-2 and TRBJ2-2; D tentatively reads TRBD1 or TRBD2 (6 bases each). Germline CDR1 reads LGHNA; CDR2 reads YNFKEQ. CDR3 length: 17 residues. V gave up 2 bases and J gave up 0 bases, with 13 bases separating them. CDR3 coding DNA: TGTGCCAGCAGCCAACTCTTCGGGGGCGCGAACACCGGGGAGCTGTTTTTT. As protein: CASSQLFGGANTGELFF.

In its sample, this clonotype was seen a few times. This chain links TRBV20-1 with TRBJ2-5; 10 bases are shared with TRBD1. The DNA end lines up better with TRBJ2-1; the J call may be wrong. This CDR3 spans 13 amino acids. Germline lookup yields CDR1 DFQATT and CDR2 SNEGSKA (reference sequence). The CDR3 sequence: CSASRDRGDEQFF. In DNA, the CDR3 is TGCAGTGCTAGCCGGGACAGGGGTGATGAGCAGTTCTTC.

This clonotype has only a few counts. V gene TRBV25-1 combines with J gene TRBJ2-1, with no clear D. Per germline, CDR1 MGHDK and CDR2 SYGVNS. The germline V and J ends were trimmed by 6 bases and 6 bases, with 12 bases remaining between them. There are 13 residues in the CDR3. The CDR3 loop is CASSDPGGNEQFF. CDR3 coding DNA: TGTGCCAGCAGCGATCCCGGCGGCAATGAGCAGTTCTTC.

CDR3 DNA: TGCGCCAGCAGCCAAGATGCCGGGGGCTACGAGCAGTACTTC. Protein sequence: CASSQDAGGYEQYF. The chain employs TRBV4-3 and TRBJ2-7; TRBD2 is a possible D gene (6 bases). V lost 0 bases and J 3 bases, leaving 9 bases between the germline ends. The CDR3 spans 14 residues. In germline, CDR1 is LGHNA, CDR2 YSLEER.

This clonotype was counted a few times. The DNA of the CDR3 is TGTGCCAGCAGCTCCCTTGGATTAGCCACCCAGCAGTACTTC. As protein: CASSSLGLATQQYF. V gene TRBV11-2 combines with J gene TRBJ2-7; D is unclear. CDR3 length: 14 residues. Trimming stripped 4 bases from V and 8 bases from J, with 18 bases between. Germline V gene sequence: CDR1 SGHAT, CDR2 FQNNGV.

CDR3 region: CSARSLLGLYEQYF. Written as DNA, the CDR3 is TGCAGTGCTAGGAGCCTCTTGGGCCTCTACGAGCAGTACTTC. The V and J genes are TRBV20-1 and TRBJ2-7; D is unclear. Trimming removed 3 bases at V and 3 bases at J, with 15 bases between. Germline V CDR1 and CDR2: DFQATT, SNEGSKA (reference sequence). The CDR3 runs 14 residues.

The chain joins TRBV24-1 to TRBJ1-1, with TRBD1 matching over 9 bases. Germline values: CDR1 KGHDR, CDR2 SFDVKD. The CDR3 length is 14 residues. V shed 7 bases and J 6 bases; nucleotides not matched to a gene: 8. Written as DNA, the CDR3 is TGTGCCACCAGGCCGCGAACAGGGGGCTCTGAAGCTTTCTTT. Its translation is CATRPRTGGSEAFF.

This clonotype appeared many times. The rearrangement links TRBV9 to TRBJ2-1; no definite D call. The CDR3 length is 11 residues. Germline-derived CDR1 and CDR2 are SGDLS and YYNGEE. Trimming took 0 bases from V and 8 from J, leaving 3 bases between them. CDR3 sequence (DNA): TGTGCCAGCAGCGTAGGGGATGAGCAGTTCTTC. Translated: CASSVGDEQFF.

This clonotype occurred a few times. The J gene is TRBJ2-5, the V gene TRBV28, with 9 bases that match TRBD1. Unmatched junction bases numbered 10, after V lost 6 bases and J lost 5 bases. CDR3 length: 15 amino acids. Germline V gene sequence: CDR1 MDHEN, CDR2 SYDVKM. In DNA form, the CDR3 reads TGTGCCAGCAGCATTGACAGGGGGACGGGGGAGACCCAGTACTTC. As protein: CASSIDRGTGETQYF.